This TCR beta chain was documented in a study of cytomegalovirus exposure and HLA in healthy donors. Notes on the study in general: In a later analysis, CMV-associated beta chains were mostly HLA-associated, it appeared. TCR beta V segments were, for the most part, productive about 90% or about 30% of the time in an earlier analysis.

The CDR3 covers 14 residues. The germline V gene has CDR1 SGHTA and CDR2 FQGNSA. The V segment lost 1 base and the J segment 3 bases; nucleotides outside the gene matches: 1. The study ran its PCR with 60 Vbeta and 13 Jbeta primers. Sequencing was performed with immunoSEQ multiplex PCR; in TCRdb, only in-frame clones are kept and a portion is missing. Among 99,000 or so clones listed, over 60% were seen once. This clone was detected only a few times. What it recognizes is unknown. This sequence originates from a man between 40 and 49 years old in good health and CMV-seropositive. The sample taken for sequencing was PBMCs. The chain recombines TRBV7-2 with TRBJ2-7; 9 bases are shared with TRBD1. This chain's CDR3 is CASSLDRGHYEQYF. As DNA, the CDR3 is TGTGCCAGCAGCTTAGACAGGGGGCACTACGAGCAGTACTTC.